This record looks at one TCR beta chain sequence and its context. These data originate in a study of blood T cell repertoires in COVID-19. Looking at the study overall: Whether acute or convalescent, the COVID-19 samples came from the United States, Italy and Spain. PBMCs, B-cell-depleted T cells, or T cells provided the cDNA or gDNA that made up the material.

This CDR3 is built from 16 residues. Germline CDR1 reads LNHDA; CDR2 reads SQIVND (reference sequence). Trimming cost V 4 bases and J 4 bases; bases outside gene matches: 6. Authors' processing steps: For nucleated cells, counts were estimated from reference gene primer amplification. Generated by immunoSEQ multiplex PCR, the TCRdb table keeps only in-frame clones and is missing some. V and J calls and clone size are given by that table; D and trimming were obtained from the DNA. Of some 170,000 clones in the sample, almost 80% were seen once. V gene TRBV19 combines with J gene TRBJ2-3, with 12 bases aligning to TRBD2. The sequence was obtained from a woman aged 65 to 85 with acute or convalescent COVID-19. The material sequenced was peripheral blood. CDR3 in amino acids: CASSKGLAGYSDTQYF. CDR3 coding DNA: TGTGCCAGTAGTAAGGGACTAGCGGGTTATTCAGATACGCAGTATTTT.